These T cell receptor beta chains were read from a single sample in a study of OX40 agonist ivuxolimab in advanced cancers. TCRdb's copy holds only in-frame clones and misses some; the assay was immunoSEQ multiplex PCR. The top ten clones hold around 5.6% of a sample with about 48,000 clones, roughly 87% of them seen once. The sample in question was CD4+ or CD8+ T cells sorted from blood, obtained in a trial of the OX40 agonist ivuxolimab. The receptors were gathered from an adult with an advanced solid tumor such as melanoma, head and neck, liver or kidney cancer. Both conserved end residues are part of each CDR3. A D gene is named only where the DNA matches it firmly. Size values are once, few and many counts, or a class for expanded clones, and some rows have none.

j_gene: TRBJ1-4
abundance: once
d_gene: NA
v_gene: TRBV28
CDR3aa: CASLRSTVINEKLFF
CDR3nt: TGTGCCAGCTTAAGGTCGACAGTGATTAATGAAAAACTGTTTTTT

j_gene: TRBJ2-1
abundance: NA
d_gene: NA
v_gene: TRBV5-1
CDR3aa: CASSLGQQIYNEQFF
CDR3nt: TGCGCCAGCAGCTTGGGTCAGCAAATCTACAATGAGCAGTTCTTC

j_gene: TRBJ2-2
abundance: few
d_gene: NA
v_gene: TRBV7-9
CDR3aa: CASGSTGELFF
CDR3nt: TGTGCCAGCGGGTCCACCGGGGAGCTGTTTTTT

j_gene: TRBJ1-2
abundance: NA
d_gene: TRBD1
v_gene: TRBV27
CDR3aa: CASSFGTGPYGYTF
CDR3nt: TGTGCCAGCAGTTTCGGGACAGGGCCCTATGGCTACACCTTC

j_gene: TRBJ1-2
abundance: NA
d_gene: NA
v_gene: TRBV7-9
CDR3aa: CASSLVGTAYGYTF
CDR3nt: TGTGCCAGCAGCTTAGTCGGGACCGCTTATGGCTACACCTTC

j_gene: TRBJ2-3
abundance: NA
d_gene: TRBD2
v_gene: TRBV27
CDR3aa: CASSFASASGGPTDTQYF
CDR3nt: TGTGCCAGCAGTTTCGCTTCGGCTAGCGGGGGGCCCACAGATACGCAGTATTTT

j_gene: TRBJ2-7
abundance: NA
d_gene: TRBD1
v_gene: TRBV4-1
CDR3aa: CASSQGQGGAYEQYF
CDR3nt: TGCGCCAGCAGCCAGGGACAGGGGGGAGCATATGAGCAGTACTTC

j_gene: TRBJ2-2
abundance: NA
d_gene: NA
v_gene: TRBV6-5
CDR3aa: CATAWGLNTGELFF
CDR3nt: TGTGCCACCGCTTGGGGCCTGAACACCGGGGAGCTGTTTTTT

j_gene: TRBJ1-5
abundance: NA
d_gene: TRBD1
v_gene: TRBV7-3
CDR3aa: CASSPGGTGEPQHF
CDR3nt: TGTGCCAGCAGCCCCGGCGGGACAGGGGAGCCCCAGCATTTT

j_gene: TRBJ1-5
abundance: NA
d_gene: NA
v_gene: TRBV19
CDR3aa: CASTSRQYSNQPQHF
CDR3nt: TGTGCCAGTACCTCCCGGCAGTATAGCAATCAGCCCCAGCATTTT

j_gene: TRBJ1-6
abundance: NA
d_gene: NA
v_gene: TRBV27
CDR3aa: CASSFNRGSPLHF
CDR3nt: TGTGCCAGCAGTTTCAACCGAGGATCACCCCTCCACTTT

j_gene: TRBJ2-3
abundance: NA
d_gene: TRBD2
v_gene: TRBV13
CDR3aa: CASSLTATSGRASQYF
CDR3nt: TGTGCCAGCAGCCTAACAGCCACTAGCGGGCGCGCATCGCAGTATTTT

j_gene: TRBJ1-1
abundance: NA
d_gene: NA
v_gene: TRBV28
CDR3aa: CASSLFQHRAGAFF
CDR3nt: TGTGCCAGCAGTTTATTCCAACACAGGGCTGGCGCTTTCTTT

j_gene: TRBJ2-1
abundance: NA
d_gene: TRBD2
v_gene: TRBV29-1
CDR3aa: CSVKLVERGALNEQFF
CDR3nt: TGCAGCGTCAAACTAGTGGAGCGGGGGGCCCTCAATGAGCAGTTCTTC

j_gene: TRBJ2-1
abundance: once
d_gene: TRBD2
v_gene: TRBV6-5
CDR3aa: CASSYNGAGGGNEQFF
CDR3nt: TGTGCCAGCAGTTACAACGGAGCGGGAGGAGGGAATGAGCAGTTCTTC

j_gene: TRBJ2-3
abundance: NA
d_gene: TRBD1
v_gene: TRBV5-1
CDR3aa: CASSVGQGTDTQYF
CDR3nt: TGCGCCAGCAGCGTGGGACAGGGGACAGATACGCAGTATTTT

j_gene: TRBJ2-2
abundance: NA
d_gene: NA
v_gene: TRBV19
CDR3aa: CASSLDLNTGELFF
CDR3nt: TGTGCCAGTAGTTTGGACTTGAACACCGGGGAGCTGTTTTTT

j_gene: TRBJ2-7
abundance: NA
d_gene: NA
v_gene: TRBV7-8
CDR3aa: CASSLESSYEQYF
CDR3nt: TGTGCCAGCAGCTTAGAGAGTAGCTACGAGCAGTACTTC

j_gene: TRBJ1-5
abundance: NA
d_gene: NA
v_gene: TRBV6-1
CDR3aa: CASSEAPGNSNQPQHF
CDR3nt: TGTGCCAGCAGTGAAGCTCCGGGGAATAGCAATCAGCCCCAGCATTTT

j_gene: TRBJ1-2
abundance: NA
d_gene: TRBD1
v_gene: TRBV28
CDR3aa: CASSPLTGWGGYGYTF
CDR3nt: TGTGCCAGCAGCCCCCTGACAGGGTGGGGCGGCTATGGCTACACCTTC

j_gene: TRBJ2-2
abundance: NA
d_gene: NA
v_gene: TRBV5-1
CDR3aa: CASSLTVNTGELFF
CDR3nt: TGCGCCAGCAGCCTGACAGTGAACACCGGGGAGCTGTTTTTT

j_gene: TRBJ1-1
abundance: NA
d_gene: NA
v_gene: TRBV28
CDR3aa: CASTSGREAFF
CDR3nt: TGTGCCAGCACCTCGGGGAGGGAAGCTTTCTTT

j_gene: TRBJ2-7
abundance: NA
d_gene: TRBD2
v_gene: TRBV25-1
CDR3aa: CASSETRLGGRGYEQYF
CDR3nt: TGTGCCAGCAGTGAGACTCGGCTTGGCGGGAGAGGGTACGAGCAGTACTTC

j_gene: TRBJ2-3
abundance: NA
d_gene: TRBD2
v_gene: TRBV18
CDR3aa: CASSPLVSSGPSTDTQYF
CDR3nt: TGTGCCAGCTCACCACTGGTGTCTAGCGGGCCGAGCACAGATACGCAGTATTTT

j_gene: TRBJ1-2
abundance: NA
d_gene: NA
v_gene: TRBV7-2
CDR3aa: CASSSPGGTFYGYTF
CDR3nt: TGTGCCAGCAGCTCCCCGGGAGGGACTTTCTATGGCTACACCTTC

j_gene: TRBJ1-2
abundance: NA
d_gene: TRBD1
v_gene: TRBV29-1
CDR3aa: CSVPGQGDKGYGYTF
CDR3nt: TGCAGCGTTCCGGGACAGGGGGATAAAGGCTATGGCTACACCTTC

j_gene: TRBJ2-2
abundance: NA
d_gene: NA
v_gene: TRBV7-3
CDR3aa: CASSLGPPSEHTGELFF
CDR3nt: TGTGCCAGCAGCTTAGGCCCCCCCAGCGAGCACACCGGGGAGCTGTTTTTT

j_gene: TRBJ2-1
abundance: once
d_gene: TRBD1
v_gene: TRBV28
CDR3aa: CASNYRDRGSYNEQFF
CDR3nt: TGTGCCAGCAACTACCGGGACAGGGGATCCTACAATGAGCAGTTCTTC

j_gene: TRBJ1-2
abundance: NA
d_gene: NA
v_gene: TRBV4-1
CDR3aa: CASSQEGVGYGYTF
CDR3nt: TGCGCCAGCAGCCAAGAAGGGGTGGGTTATGGCTACACCTTC

j_gene: TRBJ2-3
abundance: NA
d_gene: NA
v_gene: TRBV7-8
CDR3aa: CASSLGVAGRGTDTQYF
CDR3nt: TGTGCCAGCAGCTTAGGAGTGGCGGGACGGGGGACAGATACGCAGTATTTT

j_gene: TRBJ2-1
abundance: NA
d_gene: NA
v_gene: TRBV9
CDR3aa: CASSASGTTNEQFF
CDR3nt: TGTGCCAGCAGCGCGTCCGGGACGACCAATGAGCAGTTCTTC

j_gene: TRBJ2-4
abundance: NA
d_gene: NA
v_gene: TRBV27
CDR3aa: CASSFLPINIQYF
CDR3nt: TGTGCCAGCAGTTTTTTGCCTATAAACATTCAGTACTTC

j_gene: TRBJ1-4
abundance: NA
d_gene: NA
v_gene: TRBV19
CDR3aa: CASSPDSSLGKLFF
CDR3nt: TGTGCCAGTAGTCCGGACAGTTCCTTAGGAAAACTGTTTTTT

j_gene: TRBJ1-1
abundance: NA
d_gene: NA
v_gene: TRBV9
CDR3aa: CASSQGGENTEAFF
CDR3nt: TGTGCCAGCAGCCAGGGAGGGGAGAACACTGAAGCTTTCTTT

j_gene: TRBJ1-4
abundance: NA
d_gene: TRBD1
v_gene: TRBV5-6
CDR3aa: CASSLLPGQGLVKEKLFF
CDR3nt: TGTGCCAGCAGCTTGCTACCGGGACAGGGACTTGTTAAAGAAAAACTGTTTTTT

j_gene: TRBJ1-5
abundance: once
d_gene: NA
v_gene: TRBV6-1
CDR3aa: CASSWGVWPQHF
CDR3nt: TGTGCCAGCAGTTGGGGTGTCTGGCCCCAGCATTTT

j_gene: TRBJ1-4
abundance: NA
d_gene: NA
v_gene: TRBV2
CDR3aa: CATWTIGGEKLFF
CDR3nt: TGTGCCACTTGGACAATTGGGGGTGAAAAACTGTTTTTT

j_gene: TRBJ1-2
abundance: once
d_gene: NA
v_gene: TRBV7-9
CDR3aa: CASSFTGGYTF
CDR3nt: TGTGCCAGCAGTTTTACAGGTGGCTACACCTTC

j_gene: TRBJ2-1
abundance: once
d_gene: NA
v_gene: TRBV13
CDR3aa: CASSRGGWDSAYNEQFF
CDR3nt: TGTGCCAGCAGCCGCGGGGGGTGGGACAGCGCGTACAATGAGCAGTTCTTC

j_gene: TRBJ2-1
abundance: NA
d_gene: TRBD1
v_gene: TRBV19
CDR3aa: CATLNRDRPYNEQFF
CDR3nt: TGTGCCACCCTTAACCGGGACAGGCCCTACAATGAGCAGTTCTTC

j_gene: TRBJ1-1
abundance: NA
d_gene: NA
v_gene: TRBV19
CDR3aa: CASSIVSGQATEAFF
CDR3nt: TGTGCCAGTAGTATAGTTTCGGGACAAGCAACTGAAGCTTTCTTT

j_gene: TRBJ2-7
abundance: NA
d_gene: NA
v_gene: TRBV30
CDR3aa: CAWSVRVRVADEQYF
CDR3nt: TGTGCCTGGAGTGTACGGGTTCGGGTGGCGGACGAGCAGTACTTC

j_gene: TRBJ1-2
abundance: NA
d_gene: NA
v_gene: TRBV15
CDR3aa: CATSRASGDGYTF
CDR3nt: TGTGCCACCAGCAGAGCCTCAGGGGATGGCTACACCTTC

j_gene: TRBJ1-2
abundance: NA
d_gene: NA
v_gene: TRBV21-1
CDR3aa: CASKGDGYTAYGYTF
CDR3nt: TGTGCCAGCAAAGGGGACGGCTACACGGCCTATGGCTACACCTTC

j_gene: TRBJ1-1
abundance: once
d_gene: TRBD1
v_gene: TRBV5-6
CDR3aa: CASSLGQGAGAFF
CDR3nt: TGTGCCAGCAGCCTCGGACAGGGGGCGGGAGCTTTCTTT

j_gene: TRBJ1-5
abundance: NA
d_gene: NA
v_gene: TRBV6-5
CDR3aa: CASSWTGDQPQHF
CDR3nt: TGTGCCAGCAGTTGGACGGGGGATCAGCCCCAGCATTTT

j_gene: TRBJ2-7
abundance: NA
d_gene: TRBD2
v_gene: TRBV7-8
CDR3aa: CASSPTIGTSVYEQYF
CDR3nt: TGTGCCAGCAGCCCGACCATCGGGACTAGCGTCTACGAGCAGTACTTC

j_gene: TRBJ2-3
abundance: NA
d_gene: TRBD1
v_gene: TRBV5-1
CDR3aa: CASSQGQGNADTQYF
CDR3nt: TGCGCCAGCAGCCAAGGACAGGGGAACGCAGATACGCAGTATTTT

j_gene: TRBJ2-5
abundance: NA
d_gene: TRBD1
v_gene: TRBV15
CDR3aa: CATSETLGQGAETQYF
CDR3nt: TGTGCCACCAGCGAAACGTTGGGACAGGGGGCAGAGACCCAGTACTTC

j_gene: TRBJ1-4
abundance: NA
d_gene: NA
v_gene: TRBV7-9
CDR3aa: CASSWEGATNEKLFF
CDR3nt: TGTGCCAGCAGCTGGGAGGGTGCAACTAATGAAAAACTGTTTTTT

j_gene: TRBJ2-1
abundance: NA
d_gene: NA
v_gene: TRBV30
CDR3aa: CAWSVLAALPSYNEQFF
CDR3nt: TGTGCCTGGAGTGTACTGGCAGCCCTACCGAGTTACAATGAGCAGTTCTTC

j_gene: TRBJ2-5
abundance: NA
d_gene: TRBD2
v_gene: TRBV6-5
CDR3aa: CASSYRGGGFETQYF
CDR3nt: TGTGCCAGCAGTTACCGTGGGGGGGGATTTGAGACCCAGTACTTC

j_gene: TRBJ2-3
abundance: NA
d_gene: NA
v_gene: TRBV5-6
CDR3aa: CASSFDGPSTDTQYF
CDR3nt: TGTGCCAGCAGCTTTGACGGCCCTAGCACAGATACGCAGTATTTT

j_gene: TRBJ2-2
abundance: NA
d_gene: TRBD2
v_gene: TRBV6-1
CDR3aa: CATGKRETNTGELFF
CDR3nt: TGTGCCACCGGAAAGCGGGAGACAAACACCGGGGAGCTGTTTTTT